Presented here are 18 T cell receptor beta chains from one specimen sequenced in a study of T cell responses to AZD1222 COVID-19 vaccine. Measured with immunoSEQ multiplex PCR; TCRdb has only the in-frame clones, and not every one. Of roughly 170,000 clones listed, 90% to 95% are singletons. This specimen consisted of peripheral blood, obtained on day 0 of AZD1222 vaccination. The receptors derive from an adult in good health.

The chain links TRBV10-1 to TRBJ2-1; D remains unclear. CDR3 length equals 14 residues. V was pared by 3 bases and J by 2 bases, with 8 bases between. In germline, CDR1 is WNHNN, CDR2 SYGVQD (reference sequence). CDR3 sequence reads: CASSDIITYNEQFF. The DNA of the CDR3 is TGCGCCAGCAGTGACATAATCACCTACAATGAGCAGTTCTTC.

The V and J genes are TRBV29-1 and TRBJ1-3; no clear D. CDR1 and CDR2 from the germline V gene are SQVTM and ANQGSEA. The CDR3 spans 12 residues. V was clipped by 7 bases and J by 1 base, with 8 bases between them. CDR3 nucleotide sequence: TGCAGCGCCACCGTATCTGGAAACACCATATATTTT. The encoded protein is CSATVSGNTIYF.

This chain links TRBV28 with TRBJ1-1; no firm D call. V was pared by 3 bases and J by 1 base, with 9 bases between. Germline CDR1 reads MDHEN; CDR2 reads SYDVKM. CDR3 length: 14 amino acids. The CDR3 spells CASSFVLRNTEAFF. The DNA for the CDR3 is TGTGCCAGCAGTTTCGTTCTCAGGAACACTGAAGCTTTCTTT.

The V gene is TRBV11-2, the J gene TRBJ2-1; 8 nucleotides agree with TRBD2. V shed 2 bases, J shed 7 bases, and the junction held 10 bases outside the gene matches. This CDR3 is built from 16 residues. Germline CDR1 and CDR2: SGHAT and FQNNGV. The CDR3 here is CASSLIRGGRFNEQFF. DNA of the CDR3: TGTGCCAGCAGCTTAATACGGGGGGGCCGGTTTAATGAGCAGTTCTTC.

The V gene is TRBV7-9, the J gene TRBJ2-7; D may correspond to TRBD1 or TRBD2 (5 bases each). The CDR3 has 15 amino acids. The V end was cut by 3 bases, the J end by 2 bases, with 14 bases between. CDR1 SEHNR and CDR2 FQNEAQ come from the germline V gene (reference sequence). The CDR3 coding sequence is TGTGCCAGCAGCTTGGGACCGAAGGGGACCTACGAGCAGTACTTC. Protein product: CASSLGPKGTYEQYF.

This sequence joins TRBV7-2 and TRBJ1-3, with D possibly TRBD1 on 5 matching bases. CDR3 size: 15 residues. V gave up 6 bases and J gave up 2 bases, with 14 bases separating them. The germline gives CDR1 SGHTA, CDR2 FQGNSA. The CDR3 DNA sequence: TGTGCCAGCAGTTCGGGACCGCCTACTGGAAACACCATATATTTT. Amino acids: CASSSGPPTGNTIYF.

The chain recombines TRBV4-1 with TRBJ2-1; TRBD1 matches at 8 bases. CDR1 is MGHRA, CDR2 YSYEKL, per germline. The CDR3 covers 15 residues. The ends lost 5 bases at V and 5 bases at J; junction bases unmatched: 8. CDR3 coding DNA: TGCGCCAGCAGCTTTGCGGACAGGGACCACAATGAGCAGTTCTTC. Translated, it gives CASSFADRDHNEQFF.

Written as DNA, the CDR3 is TGCGCCAGCAGCTTTGGGGGGATCTCCACAGATACGCAGTATTTT. This codes for CASSFGGISTDTQYF. This chain joins TRBV5-1 and TRBJ2-3; tentatively, D is TRBD2 (6 bases). The CDR3 totals 15 residues. Trimming pared 2 bases from V and 2 bases from J, leaving 12 bases between. The germline V gene encodes CDR1 SGHRS and CDR2 YFSETQ. The entire variable domain, with the rest obtained from reference TRBV5-1 and TRBJ2-3, is as follows: KAGVTQTPRYLIKTRGQQVTLSCSPISGHRSVSWYQQTPGQGLQFLFEYFSETQRNKGNFPGRFSGRQFSNSRSEMNVSTLELGDSALYLCASSFGGISTDTQYFGPGTRLTVL.

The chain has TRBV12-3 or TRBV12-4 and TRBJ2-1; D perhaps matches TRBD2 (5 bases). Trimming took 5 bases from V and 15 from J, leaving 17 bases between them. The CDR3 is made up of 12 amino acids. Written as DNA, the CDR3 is TGTGCCAGCAGTCTGTGGGCTAGCAAGCCGTTCTTC. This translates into CASSLWASKPFF.

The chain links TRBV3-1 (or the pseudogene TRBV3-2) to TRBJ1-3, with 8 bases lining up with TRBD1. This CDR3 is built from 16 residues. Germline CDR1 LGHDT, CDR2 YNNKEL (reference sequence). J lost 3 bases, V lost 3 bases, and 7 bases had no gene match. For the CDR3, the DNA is TGTGCCAGCAGCCACTTCCAGGGGGCTGTTGGAAACACCATATATTTT. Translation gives CASSHFQGAVGNTIYF.

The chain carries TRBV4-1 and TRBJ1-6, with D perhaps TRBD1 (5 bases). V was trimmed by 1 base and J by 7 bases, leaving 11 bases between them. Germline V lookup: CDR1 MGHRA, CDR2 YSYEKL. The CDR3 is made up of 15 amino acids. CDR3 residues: CASSQVPGPNSPLHF. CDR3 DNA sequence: TGCGCCAGCAGCCAAGTCCCGGGACCGAATTCACCCCTCCACTTT.

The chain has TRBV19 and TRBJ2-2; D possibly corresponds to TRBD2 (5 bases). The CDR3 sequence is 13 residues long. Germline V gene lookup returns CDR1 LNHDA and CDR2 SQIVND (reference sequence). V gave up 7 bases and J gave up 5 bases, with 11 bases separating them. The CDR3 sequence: CASTVTGTGELFF. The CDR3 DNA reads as TGTGCCAGTACAGTAACGGGGACCGGGGAGCTGTTTTTT.

CDR3 sequence reads: CASSSDIFGSYEQYF. CDR3 nucleotide sequence: TGTGCCAGCAGCTCCGACATCTTTGGGTCCTACGAGCAGTACTTC. V and J are TRBV5-8 and TRBJ2-7; D is ambiguous. Germline V gene lookup returns CDR1 SGHTS and CDR2 YDEGEE. The CDR3 spans 15 residues. The V gene lost 3 bases and the J gene lost 1 base, with 14 bases spanning the gap.

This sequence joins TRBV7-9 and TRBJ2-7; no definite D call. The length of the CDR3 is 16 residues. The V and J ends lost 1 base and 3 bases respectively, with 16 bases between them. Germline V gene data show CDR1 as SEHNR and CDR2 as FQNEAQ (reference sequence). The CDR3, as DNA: TGTGCCAGCAGCTTAGGACCGACGGTCAGGAACTACGAGCAGTACTTC. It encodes CASSLGPTVRNYEQYF.

In nucleotides, the CDR3 is TGTGCCAGCTCACTCAACCAGGGTTTCGGCTACACCTTC. Translating it yields CASSLNQGFGYTF. The rearrangement uses TRBV18 and TRBJ1-2; the D gene is possibly TRBD1 (5 bases). This CDR3 is 13 amino acids long. The ends were cut back, 4 bases at V and 8 bases at J, with 14 bases in the middle. Germline CDR1 reads KGHSH; CDR2 reads LQKENI.

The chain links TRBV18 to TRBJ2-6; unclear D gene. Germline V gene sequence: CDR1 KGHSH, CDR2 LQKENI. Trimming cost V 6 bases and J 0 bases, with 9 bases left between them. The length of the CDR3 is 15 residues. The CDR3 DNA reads TGTGCCAGCTCCGGCCAGTTCTCTGGGGCCAACGTCCTGACTTTC. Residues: CASSGQFSGANVLTF.

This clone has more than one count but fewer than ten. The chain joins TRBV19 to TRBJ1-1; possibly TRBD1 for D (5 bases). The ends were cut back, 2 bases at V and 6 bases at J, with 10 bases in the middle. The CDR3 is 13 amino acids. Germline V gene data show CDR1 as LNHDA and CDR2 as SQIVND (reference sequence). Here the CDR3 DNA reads TGTGCCAGTAGTATACAGGGTAGGGCTGAAGCTTTCTTT. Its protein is CASSIQGRAEAFF.

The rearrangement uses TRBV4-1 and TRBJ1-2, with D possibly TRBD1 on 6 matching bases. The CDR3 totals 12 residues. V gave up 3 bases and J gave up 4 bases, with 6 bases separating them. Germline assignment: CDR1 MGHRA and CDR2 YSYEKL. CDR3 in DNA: TGCGCCAGCAGCCAGACAGGCTATGGCTACACCTTC. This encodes CASSQTGYGYTF.